These 27 T cell receptor beta chains came from one sample sequenced in a study of CD8+ T cells in alopecia areata. Sorting used CD4, CD8alpha, NKG2D, NKG2ACE and other markers on pooled cutaneous lymph node cells. RNA extraction and reverse transcription yielded cDNA as sequencing template. The method was immunoSEQ multiplex PCR; TCRdb's version includes in-frame clones alone and lacks a portion of them. Altogether about 270,000 clones were found in the sample, and no singletons occur. Sequencing was done on a sample of CD4+ T cells sorted from a lymph node. These receptors originate from a C3H/HeJ mouse with alopecia areata. For this mouse line, the MHC haplotype is H2-k.

This clone was observed a few times. Mouse gene names apply. Read data end 4 residues before the CDR3 end; the end is taken from the germline J gene. Other DNA sequences within the sample encode an identical CDR3. This rearrangement joins TRBV13-3 to TRBJ2-3, with 11 nucleotides matching TRBD2. Germline V lookup: CDR1 NNHDY, CDR2 SYVADS. The CDR3 contains 16 residues. The trim removed 2 bases at V and 0 bases at J, leaving 2 bases unmatched. CDR3 bases read: TGTGCCAGCAGTGAAGGGACTGGGGGTAGTGCAGAA. Translating gives CASSEGTGGSAE. The full CDR3 sequence reads CASSEGTGGSAETLYF.

Notes on this clone: Germline and genes: mouse. The sequence runs out 4 residues before the end of the CDR3; the remainder is reconstructed from the germline J gene. In the same sample, other DNA sequences code for this CDR3. V is TRBV5 and J is TRBJ1-1; 9 nucleotides line up with TRBD1. The germline V gene encodes CDR1 LGHNA and CDR2 YNLKQL (reference sequence). The V gene end was trimmed by 4 bases and the J gene end by 1 base; junction bases not matched to a gene: 4. The CDR3 length is 15 residues. CDR3 amino acids: CASSPPGQGNTEVFF. The CDR3 DNA, read in part, is TGTGCCAGCAGCCCTCCGGGACAGGGGAACACA.

Only a few counts were recorded for this clone. The gene names here belong to mouse. The read halts 4 residues ahead of the CDR3 end, with the missing end drawn from the germline J gene. The sample contains more than one DNA sequence encoding this CDR3. This chain uses TRBV5 with TRBJ2-1; D is ambiguous. The CDR3 contains 14 residues. Trimming removed 4 bases at V and 0 bases at J, with 7 bases between. Germline values: CDR1 LGHNA, CDR2 YNLKQL (reference sequence). The CDR3 DNA, read in part, is TGTGCCAGCAGCCCGAGGGTTAACTATGCT. This encodes CASSPRVNYA. The CDR3 in full is CASSPRVNYAEQFF.

This clone was seen repeatedly, ten times or more. The gene names given are mouse names. The sequenced fragment ends 3 residues before the CDR3 boundary, so the rest is inferred from the germline J gene. The rearrangement joins TRBV1 to TRBJ1-6, with TRBD1 identical over 10 bases. TRBJ1-6 counts as an open reading frame of uncertain function. CDR3 length: 14 residues. Germline V gene lookup returns CDR1 NSQYPW and CDR2 LRSPGD (reference sequence). The junction had 2 bases not matched to a gene; V was cut back by 2 bases and J by 10 bases. The CDR3 here is CTCSARDRGSPLYF. The sequenced part of the CDR3 DNA is TGCACCTGCAGTGCAAGGGACAGGGGATCGCCC.

Only a few counts were recorded for this clone. Germline and genes: mouse. The missing CDR3 end, 4 residues past where the read stops, is filled in from the germline J gene. The rearrangement links TRBV13-3 to TRBJ2-5; the D gene is possibly TRBD2 (6 bases). The germline gives CDR1 NNHDY, CDR2 SYVADS. Trimming cost V 3 bases and J 0 bases, with 8 bases left between them. The CDR3 runs to 14 residues. The part of the CDR3 DNA that was read is TGTGCCAGCAGTGTGGGGACTAACCAAGAC. Its translation: CASSVGTNQD. The complete CDR3 sequence is CASSVGTNQDTQYF.

As to this clone: Mouse names are used for the genes. The read terminates 4 residues ahead of where the CDR3 ends, so the germline J gene completes it. Distinct nucleotide sequences in the sample also encode this CDR3. The chain employs TRBV13-1 and TRBJ2-5, with TRBD1 matching over 9 bases. This CDR3 comprises 14 residues. CDR1 and CDR2 from the germline V gene are NSHNY and SYGAGN. Trimming at V came to 3 bases and at J to 2 bases, leaving 1 base not matched to a gene. The CDR3 region is CASSATGGQDTQYF. Incomplete CDR3 DNA: TGTGCCAGCAGTGCGACAGGGGGCCAAGAC.

This clone was seen more than once but under ten times. All gene names here are mouse names. The CDR3 is cut off 4 residues early in the read; its end comes from the germline J gene. The sample contains more than one DNA sequence encoding this CDR3. The chain links TRBV5 to TRBJ2-1; 8 bases fit TRBD2. V lost 0 bases to trimming and J lost 6 bases; unmatched junction nucleotides: 4. Germline V lookup: CDR1 LGHNA, CDR2 YNLKQL (reference sequence). CDR3 length: 15 amino acids. The chain's CDR3 is CASSQEGGARAEQFF. CDR3 DNA (partial): TGTGCCAGCAGCCAAGAGGGGGGGGCGCGTGCT.

Concerning this clone itself: Gene names are mouse gene names. The read ends 4 residues early relative to the CDR3; the germline J gene fills the gap. The chain recombines TRBV29 with TRBJ1-2, with D possibly TRBD1 on 5 matching bases. The CDR3 extends over 12 amino acids. Germline CDR1 and CDR2: MSHET and SYDVDS. V gave up 9 bases and J gave up 1 base, with 9 bases separating them. The CDR3 loop is CARVGENSDYTF. CDR3 DNA, as far as it was read: TGTGCTAGGGTGGGGGAAAACTCC.

This clone was seen only a few times. Gene and germline names: mouse. The read ends 4 residues early relative to the CDR3; the germline J gene fills the gap. The identical CDR3 is also encoded by other nucleotide sequences in the sample. This chain connects TRBV13-2 to TRBJ2-5; no firm D call. Germline V gene lookup returns CDR1 NNHNN and CDR2 SYGAGS (reference sequence). The CDR3 totals 13 residues. Trimming removed 2 bases at V and 0 bases at J, with 4 bases between. The CDR3 bases that were read are TGTGCCAGCGGTGACAGTAACCAAGAC. Encoded protein: CASGDSNQD. The full CDR3 is CASGDSNQDTQYF.

The sample holds a few counts of this clone. Gene and germline names: mouse. Read data end 4 residues before the CDR3 end; the end is taken from the germline J gene. The V call is TRBV19, the J call TRBJ1-2; possible D gene TRBD1, 6 bases. Trimming removed 4 bases at V and 1 base at J, with 11 bases between. The CDR3 sequence is 14 residues long. CDR1 and CDR2 from the germline V gene are FNHDT and SITEND (reference sequence). CDR3 bases read: TGTGCCAGCAGTCAGGGACAAATAAACTCC. This translates into CASSQGQINS. The whole CDR3 protein is CASSQGQINSDYTF.

Notes on this clone: Each gene name is a mouse one. Coverage ceases 4 residues before the CDR3 finishes, and the germline J gene fills in the end. The sample carries other DNA sequences with the same CDR3. V is TRBV1 and J is TRBJ2-2; D may be TRBD1 (5 bases). Germline lookup yields CDR1 NSQYPW and CDR2 LRSPGD (reference sequence). The V gene lost 3 bases and the J gene lost 0 bases, with 8 bases spanning the gap. The CDR3 runs 15 residues. The CDR3 loop reads CTCSAQGTNTGQLYF. The part of the CDR3 DNA that was read is TGCACCTGCAGTGCCCAGGGCACAAACACCGGG.

In this sample, this clone turned up a few times. Here the gene names and germline are mouse. The sequenced fragment ends 4 residues before the CDR3 boundary, so the rest is inferred from the germline J gene. The genes are TRBV5 and TRBJ2-3, with a weak D call TRBD2 (5 bases). Per the germline V gene, CDR1 is LGHNA and CDR2 is YNLKQL (reference sequence). This CDR3 has 15 amino acids. Trimming took 0 bases from V and 0 from J, leaving 7 bases between them. CDR3 DNA (partial): TGTGCCAGCAGCCAAGATGGGGTTAGTGCAGAA. The encoded protein is CASSQDGVSAE. The entire CDR3 is CASSQDGVSAETLYF.

This clone occurred a few times. Gene names follow the mouse nomenclature. Read data end 4 residues before the CDR3 end; the end is taken from the germline J gene. The V call is TRBV13-1, the J call TRBJ2-3; 11 bases fit TRBD1. Per the germline V gene, CDR1 is NSHNY and CDR2 is SYGAGN. The CDR3 has 16 amino acids. The V and J ends lost 2 bases and 0 bases, in that order; junction bases with no gene match: 2. Partial CDR3 DNA: TGTGCCAGCAGTGACCGGGACAGGGGGAGTGCAGAA. Protein: CASSDRDRGSAE. The full CDR3 sequence reads CASSDRDRGSAETLYF.

As regards this clone: Germline and genes: mouse. From the germline J gene comes the end of the CDR3, since the read stops 4 residues before it. The chain carries TRBV12-1 and TRBJ2-2; a possible D gene is TRBD1 (6 bases). The CDR3 runs to 14 residues. The germline CDR1 and CDR2 sequences are SGHSN and HYEKVE. Trimming cost V 1 base and J 6 bases, with 11 bases left between them. CDR3 protein: CASSLEPGAGQLYF. Partial CDR3 DNA: TGTGCCAGCTCTCTGGAACCAGGGGCCGGG.

Concerning this clone: Gene names are the mouse ones. Sequencing ends 4 residues short of the CDR3 end; the germline J gene provides the rest. The chain recombines TRBV13-3 with TRBJ2-1, with D possibly matching TRBD1 (5 bases). This CDR3 is built from 15 residues. Trimming stripped 3 bases from V and 0 bases from J, with 10 bases between. Germline V gene sequence: CDR1 NNHDY, CDR2 SYVADS. CDR3 DNA, as far as it was read: TGTGCCAGCAGTGGAGACAGAAATAACTATGCT. Translated, it gives CASSGDRNNYA. The whole CDR3 sequence reads CASSGDRNNYAEQFF.

As concerns this clone: Genes and germline come from the mouse. The CDR3 end falls 4 residues outside the read, so it is completed with the germline J gene. Other DNA variants within this sample encode the same CDR3. The rearrangement uses TRBV5 and TRBJ2-3, with D perhaps matching TRBD2 (5 bases). V was cut by 0 bases and J by 0 bases, with 10 bases left in between. The CDR3 sequence is 16 residues long. In germline, CDR1 is LGHNA, CDR2 YNLKQL (reference sequence). Partial CDR3 DNA: TGTGCCAGCAGCCAAGATAAACTGGCTAGTGCAGAA. This encodes CASSQDKLASAE. The complete CDR3 sequence is CASSQDKLASAETLYF.

A note on this clone: Germline and genes: mouse. The CDR3 DNA, read in part, is TGTGCCAGCAGTGGGGGGACAAATTCGCCC. As protein: CASSGGTNSP. The complete CDR3 sequence is CASSGGTNSPLYF. V is TRBV13-1 and J is TRBJ1-6, with a possible D match to TRBD1 (6 bases). The CDR3 end is not reached by the read, which stops 3 residues before it; the germline J gene fills it in. TRBJ1-6 is an ORF; its function is uncertain. CDR3 size: 13 residues. V gave up 3 bases and J gave up 7 bases, with 8 bases separating them. The germline gives CDR1 NSHNY, CDR2 SYGAGN.

This clone was seen more than once but under ten times. Genes and germline are mouse. CDR3 sequence reads: CASSPRQGRAETLYF. The covered CDR3 bases are TGTGCCAGCAGCCCCAGACAGGGGCGTGCAGAA. V gene TRBV19 combines with J gene TRBJ2-3; TRBD1 matches 8 bases. Sequencing ends 4 residues short of the CDR3 end; the germline J gene provides the rest. V lost 5 bases to trimming and J lost 1 base; unmatched junction nucleotides: 6. The germline CDR1 and CDR2 sequences are FNHDT and SITEND (reference sequence). The length of the CDR3 is 15 residues. The full variable domain, its missing parts supplied by reference TRBV19 and TRBJ2-3, is GGIITQTPKFLIGQEGQKLTLKCQQNFNHDTMYWYRQDSGKGLRLIYYSITENDLQKGDLSEGYDASREKKSSFSLTVTSAQKNEMAVFLCASSPRQGRAETLYFGSGTRLTVL.

Comment on this clone: Mouse germline and gene names are used. CDR3 DNA (partial): TGTGCCAGCAGTGTGACAGGGGCC. Encoded protein: CASSVTGA. The whole CDR3 protein reads CASSVTGADYTF. V and J are TRBV13-3 and TRBJ1-2; 8 nucleotides agree with TRBD1. The read halts 4 residues ahead of the CDR3 end, with the missing end drawn from the germline J gene. The germline CDR1 and CDR2 sequences are NNHDY and SYVADS. There are 12 residues in the CDR3.

This clone was found a few times. The gene names given are mouse names. Read coverage stops 4 residues before the CDR3 terminus; the germline J gene supplies the remainder. The chain combines TRBV26 with TRBJ1-2, with 11 positions matching TRBD1. The CDR3 covers 17 residues. The junction had 6 bases not matched to a gene; V was cut back by 3 bases and J by 0 bases. From germline, CDR1 is KGHPV and CDR2 FQNQEV (reference sequence). CDR3 amino acids: CASSLNRTGGPNSDYTF. The CDR3 bases that were read are TGTGCCAGCAGTCTTAACCGGACAGGGGGCCCAAACTCC.

To note about this clone: Genes here carry mouse names. The read ends 4 residues early relative to the CDR3; the germline J gene fills the gap. The rearrangement links TRBV19 to TRBJ2-1; 7 nucleotides agree with TRBD2. The germline V gene encodes CDR1 FNHDT and CDR2 SITEND (reference sequence). This CDR3 is 15 amino acids long. V lost 6 bases and J lost 3; bases outside the gene matches: 9. CDR3 bases read: TGTGCCAGCAACATACGGGGGGGGTCCTATGCT. The encoded protein is CASNIRGGSYA. The whole CDR3 protein is CASNIRGGSYAEQFF.

Note on this clone: The genes and germline here are from mouse. The read comes to an end 4 residues before the CDR3 does, leaving the germline J gene to fill in the end. V usage is TRBV13-2 and J usage is TRBJ1-2, with D unclear. V gave up 0 bases and J gave up 2 bases, with 5 bases separating them. The CDR3 loop spans 13 amino acids. The germline CDR1 and CDR2 sequences are NNHNN and SYGAGS (reference sequence). CDR3 DNA (partial): TGTGCCAGCGGTGATGGCAGGAACTCC. Its translation is CASGDGRNS. The whole CDR3 protein reads CASGDGRNSDYTF.

Points on this clone: The gene names here belong to mouse. Read coverage stops 4 residues before the CDR3 terminus; the germline J gene supplies the remainder. This chain joins TRBV14 and TRBJ2-5; possible D gene TRBD1, 6 bases. Trimming removed 5 bases at V and 0 bases at J, with 10 bases between. The germline V gene encodes CDR1 SGHDT and CDR2 FRDEAV. There are 14 residues in the CDR3. The sequenced part of the CDR3 DNA is TGTGCCAGCAGCAACACAGGGAACCAAGAC. This gives the protein CASSNTGNQD. The entire CDR3 protein is CASSNTGNQDTQYF.

This clone was seen a handful of times. Gene names and germline refer to mouse. The read comes to an end 4 residues before the CDR3 does, leaving the germline J gene to fill in the end. The chain recombines TRBV17 with TRBJ2-5; 9 bases are a match to TRBD2. In germline, CDR1 is MNHDT, CDR2 YYDKIL. The CDR3 has 17 residues. Trimming took 3 bases from V and 1 from J; bases not matched to a gene: 8. CDR3 DNA (partial): TGTGCTAGCAGTAGTCGTTGGGGGGGCGCGTACCAAGAC. Translation: CASSSRWGGAYQD. The CDR3, in full, reads CASSSRWGGAYQDTQYF. Full variable domain (outside the CDR3, taken from reference TRBV17 and TRBJ2-5): DTTVKQNPRYKLARVGKPVNLICSQTMNHDTMYWYQKKPNQAPKLLLFYYDKILNREADTFEKFQSSRPNNSFCSLYIGSAGLEYSAMYLCASSSRWGGAYQDTQYFGPGTRLLVL.

This clone has more than one count but fewer than ten. Each gene name is a mouse one. CDR3: CTCSAAGQGGSQNTLYF. The CDR3 DNA, read in part, is TGCACCTGCAGTGCAGCGGGACAGGGGGGTAGTCAAAAC. J is TRBJ2-4 and V is TRBV1; 11 nucleotides agree with TRBD1. The read terminates 4 residues ahead of where the CDR3 ends, so the germline J gene completes it. V lost 1 base and J lost 0; bases outside the gene matches: 3. From germline, CDR1 is NSQYPW and CDR2 LRSPGD (reference sequence). This CDR3 is built from 17 residues.

Comments on this clone: Genes and germline are mouse. Coverage ceases 4 residues before the CDR3 finishes, and the germline J gene fills in the end. This sequence joins TRBV13-1 and TRBJ1-1; D is unclear. The CDR3 has 13 amino acids. Germline V gene data show CDR1 as NSHNY and CDR2 as SYGAGN. Trimming took off 3 bases at V and 4 bases at J, with 10 bases between the two ends. The CDR3 DNA, read in part, is TGTGCCAGCAGTGGAACAGAGACCACA. Translation: CASSGTETT. The complete CDR3 protein is CASSGTETTEVFF.

This clone was seen only a few times. Mouse germline and gene names are used. Read coverage stops 4 residues before the CDR3 terminus; the germline J gene supplies the remainder. This sample also contains other DNA sequences that code for the same CDR3. J is TRBJ2-5 and V is TRBV1; 9 positions match TRBD2. The ends lost 4 bases at V and 3 bases at J; junction bases unmatched: 2. Germline V gene sequence: CDR1 NSQYPW, CDR2 LRSPGD (reference sequence). CDR3 length: 14 residues. CDR3 in amino acids: CTCSGGLGQDTQYF. The CDR3 DNA, read in part, is TGCACCTGCAGTGGGGGACTGGGTCAAGAC.